This record covers a single TCR beta chain. What it binds is unknown. Germline and junction disagree at one end, which may indicate a read error. Germline V gives CDR1 SGHTA, CDR2 FQGNSA. The CDR3 length is 15 residues. TCRdb independently ran MiXCR on the reads; one entry per CDR3 protein. The profile shows fewer than 650,000 distinct CDR3 sequences, just under 40% of them singletons. The data were obtained in a study of T cell repertoires in cytomegalovirus infection. Study-wide context: Selected CMV epitopes included recently identified HLA-C-restricted ones as well as well-studied HLA-B-restricted ones. An indication of both CMV infection and matching HLA type came from public TCR beta signatures. Findings of the study overall: Using cumulative public TCR beta family frequency, the authors identified those who carried CMV together with the relevant HLA. The ex vivo response was dominated by HLA-C-restricted CMV-specific TCR beta clonotypes.

Sequencing was performed on cultured PBMCs, taken from culture after CMV antigen stimulation. The chain is built from TRBV7-2 and TRBJ1-1; no clear D gene. The receptor comes from a human donor in good health (CMV status not recorded). Some clones in this sample may be carry-over from other donors' samples. In nucleotides, the CDR3 is TGTGCCAGCAGCGATAGGGTGAGAGTTGTCACTGCAGCTTTCTTT. The encoded protein is CASSDRVRVVTAAFF.